A single sample gave rise to the 9 T cell receptor beta chains below, sequenced in a study of PD-L1 blockade in urothelial cancer. TCRdb's copy holds only in-frame clones and misses some; the assay was immunoSEQ multiplex PCR. The repertoire holds roughly 100,000 clones, over 80% seen once, with about 8.4% in the top ten. The sample's time point: peripheral blood 6 weeks after treatment start. Source: PBMCs, taken around atezolizumab (anti-PD-L1) treatment. The receptors stem from a man aged 65 to 79 with urothelial cancer.

V is TRBV18 and J is TRBJ2-1; 7 nucleotides line up with TRBD1. Trimming at V came to 4 bases and at J to 1 base, leaving 4 bases not matched to a gene. This CDR3 is 15 amino acids long. Germline lookup yields CDR1 KGHSH and CDR2 LQKENI. The chain's CDR3 is CASSRDRASYNEQFF. Here the CDR3 DNA reads TGTGCCAGCTCACGAGACAGGGCATCCTACAATGAGCAGTTCTTC.

In DNA, the CDR3 is TGTGCCAGCAGCACTACCGGGACAGGGCCCGAGGGGCAGCCCCAGCATTTT. It yields the protein CASSTTGTGPEGQPQHF. The genes are TRBV28 and TRBJ1-5; the match to TRBD1 covers 9 bases. Trimming took 6 bases from V and 7 from J; bases not matched to a gene: 16. Germline CDR1 MDHEN, CDR2 SYDVKM. CDR3 length: 17 amino acids.

The chain has TRBV27 and TRBJ2-7, with 8 bases fitting TRBD1. Germline V gene lookup returns CDR1 MNHEY and CDR2 SMNVEV (reference sequence). The CDR3 runs to 14 residues. V shed 6 bases, J shed 2 bases, and the junction held 6 bases outside the gene matches. The CDR3 reads CASRTLDRAYEQYF. The CDR3 DNA sequence: TGTGCCAGCAGAACACTGGACAGGGCCTACGAGCAGTACTTC.

The chain has TRBV9 and TRBJ2-1; D perhaps matches TRBD1 (7 bases). The CDR3 consists of 16 residues. CDR1 SGDLS and CDR2 YYNGEE come from the germline V gene. Trimming pared 4 bases from V and 0 bases from J, leaving 14 bases between. CDR3 bases: TGTGCCAGCAGCATCCAGGGGGGCCCCTCCTACAATGAGCAGTTCTTC. It codes for CASSIQGGPSYNEQFF.

The chain joins TRBV4-1 to TRBJ2-3; TRBD2 matches at 14 bases. The V gene end was trimmed by 5 bases and the J gene end by 4 bases; junction bases not matched to a gene: 8. The germline V gene encodes CDR1 MGHRA and CDR2 YSYEKL. The CDR3 consists of 17 residues. CDR3 in amino acids: CASSSRTSGGYPDTQYF. The CDR3 DNA follows: TGCGCCAGCAGCTCTCGGACTAGCGGGGGGTATCCAGATACGCAGTATTTT.

The chain carries TRBV7-8 and TRBJ2-3; 8 positions match TRBD2. This CDR3 comprises 15 residues. From germline, CDR1 is SGHVS and CDR2 FQNEAQ. V trimming: 4 bases; J trimming: 2 bases; junction bases outside the gene matches: 5. The CDR3 reads CASSWGGGTTDTQYF. The CDR3 nucleotides read TGTGCCAGCAGCTGGGGCGGGGGGACCACAGATACGCAGTATTTT.

This clone was observed a few times. The chain carries TRBV7-8 and TRBJ1-5; D is unresolved. Germline V CDR1 and CDR2: SGHVS, FQNEAQ. The CDR3 runs to 13 residues. Trimming left V 6 bases short and J 0 bases short, with 6 bases between. The CDR3 coding sequence is TGTGCCAGCAGTCGGGGTAGCAATCAGCCCCAGCATTTT. Translating gives CASSRGSNQPQHF.

This clone was detected only once. The chain recombines TRBV7-2 with TRBJ2-1, with a weak D call TRBD1 (6 bases). V shed 3 bases and J shed 8 bases, with 11 bases lying between them. The CDR3 is made up of 13 amino acids. Germline-derived CDR1 and CDR2 are SGHTA and FQGNSA. The CDR3, as DNA: TGTGCCAGCAGCTTGAACAGGGACGATGAGCAGTTCTTC. This translates into CASSLNRDDEQFF. Variable domain in full (rest from reference TRBV7-2 and TRBJ2-1): GAGVSQSPSNKVTEKGKDVELRCDPISGHTALYWYRQSLGQGLEFLIYFQGNSAPDKSGLPSDRFSAERTGGSVSTLTIQRTQQEDSAVYLCASSLNRDDEQFFGPGTRLTVL.

The genes are TRBV7-2 and TRBJ2-3; tentative D call: TRBD2 (5 bases). V dropped 2 bases and J dropped 5 bases, with 11 bases sitting between them. The CDR3 has 14 residues. Germline CDR1 and CDR2: SGHTA and FQGNSA. The CDR3 DNA is TGTGCCAGCAGCTTAATTTTGGCGGGAGATACGCAGTATTTT. Translating gives CASSLILAGDTQYF.